Listed here are 9 T cell receptor beta chains from one sample, sequenced in a study of CD8+CD57+ T cells in acquired aplastic anemia. Flow cytometry had shown expanded CD8+CD57+ cells in the patients chosen for sequencing. The use of genomic DNA as template underpinned the TCR beta VDJ and CDR3 profiling. TCRdb reprocessed the reads with MiXCR, giving one entry per CDR3 protein. The sample comprises 200,000 to 250,000 distinct CDR3 sequences, roughly 50% of which are singletons, and roughly 21% rests with the top ten. The sample comprised sorted CD4+, CD8+, or CD8+CD57+ T cells (not recorded which) from PBMCs. The receptor source for this set is a human donor with aplastic anemia.

Ten or more counts support this clonotype. The chain uses TRBV11-2 and TRBJ2-7, with D tentatively TRBD2 (5 bases). This CDR3 is 14 amino acids long. Looked up from germline, CDR1 is SGHAT and CDR2 is FQNNGV. V was clipped by 0 bases and J by 2 bases, with 8 bases between them. CDR3 in amino acids: CASSLEAVAYEQYF. Here the CDR3 DNA reads TGTGCCAGCAGCTTAGAAGCGGTGGCCTACGAGCAGTACTTC.

This clonotype was seen ten or more times. The chain links TRBV7-2 to TRBJ2-1; 8 positions match TRBD1. CDR3 length: 15 residues. V lost 4 bases and J lost 5; bases outside the gene matches: 7. Germline CDR1 and CDR2: SGHTA and FQGNSA. The CDR3 spells CASSYMPGQDNEQFF. The CDR3 DNA follows: TGTGCCAGCAGCTACATGCCGGGACAGGACAATGAGCAGTTCTTC.

The chain employs TRBV2 and TRBJ2-5; D gene ambiguous. This CDR3 has 11 amino acids. Germline V lookup: CDR1 SNHLY, CDR2 FYNNEI. The V gene lost 8 bases and the J gene lost 5 bases, with 9 bases spanning the gap. The CDR3 DNA follows: TGTGCCAGCGGTATAGGGGAGACCCAGTACTTC. This gives the protein CASGIGETQYF.

The genes are TRBV10-2 and TRBJ2-7; 10 bases are a match to TRBD2. Germline V gene data show CDR1 as WSHSY and CDR2 as SAAADI. V lost 3 bases and J lost 0; bases outside the gene matches: 2. CDR3 length: 15 residues. CDR3 DNA: TGCGCCAGCAGTGACCTAGCGGGGGTCTCCTACGAGCAGTACTTC. Its protein product is CASSDLAGVSYEQYF.

This clonotype was counted a single time. Here the CDR3 DNA reads TGTGCCAGCAGCGCTAGCGGGAGGCAACCAGATACGCAGTATTTT. It yields the protein CASSASGRQPDTQYF. The V gene is TRBV7-9, the J gene TRBJ2-3; 11 positions match TRBD2. CDR1 SEHNR and CDR2 FQNEAQ come from the germline V gene (reference sequence). The CDR3 extends over 15 amino acids. V was clipped by 5 bases and J by 4 bases; unmatched bases: 5.

This clonotype was seen ten or more times. This chain uses TRBV18 with TRBJ2-7, with 7 bases lining up with TRBD1. The CDR3 has 13 amino acids. CDR1 is KGHSH, CDR2 LQKENI, per germline. The V and J ends lost 3 bases and 5 bases, in that order; junction bases with no gene match: 4. CDR3: CASSPDRDHEQYF. CDR3 DNA: TGTGCCAGCTCACCTGACAGGGACCACGAGCAGTACTTC.

Of note for this clonotype: The DNA is omitted, as the CDR3 cannot be located on it reliably, and the CDR3 follows TCRdb's listing. This chain joins TRBV10-3 and TRBJ1-6. Germline CDR1 reads ENHRY; CDR2 reads SYGVKD. Counting both end residues, the CDR3 totals 20 amino acids. Here the CDR3 reads CAIKCYLGRAVLRAGAPLHF.

This clonotype has a count of ten or more. The chain employs TRBV5-1 and TRBJ1-4; D unresolved. V was cut by 0 bases and J by 0 bases, with 12 bases left in between. The CDR3 loop spans 17 amino acids. CDR1 is SGHRS, CDR2 YFSETQ, per germline. CDR3: CASSLDPLGATNEKLFF. The CDR3 region has the DNA TGCGCCAGCAGCTTGGACCCCCTCGGGGCAACTAATGAAAAACTGTTTTTT.

J is TRBJ2-7 and V is TRBV20-1, with TRBD1 matching over 8 bases. Trimming cost V 2 bases and J 3 bases; bases outside gene matches: 9. The germline V gene has CDR1 DFQATT and CDR2 SNEGSKA (reference sequence). The CDR3 sequence is 15 residues long. The CDR3 sequence: CSARPSGQGLYEQYF. The CDR3 DNA sequence: TGCAGTGCTAGACCTTCAGGACAGGGACTCTACGAGCAGTACTTC.